Listed below are T cell receptor beta chains from one sample, sequenced in a study of blood T cell repertoires in COVID-19. The assay was immunoSEQ multiplex PCR, and TCRdb's table has in-frame clones only and misses some. The sample has about 440,000 clones; 75% to 90% are singletons. The sequenced material came from peripheral blood. All receptors derive from a woman aged 30 to 39 with acute or convalescent COVID-19. The CDR3 runs from the conserved cysteine through the conserved F or W. The order of the fields is clone size, D gene, V gene, J gene, CDR3 DNA, CDR3 protein. The D gene is left open where the match is weak. Only part of the rows carry a size: once, few, many, or a class if the clone is expanded.

clone size: -; D gene: -; V gene: TRBV5-6; J gene: TRBJ2-3; CDR3 DNA: TGTGCCAGCAGCTCGATAACTAGCACAGATACGCAGTATTTT; CDR3 protein: CASSSITSTDTQYF
clone size: -; D gene: TRBD1; V gene: TRBV6-5; J gene: TRBJ1-1; CDR3 DNA: TGTGCCAGCAGTTACCTACCGGGACAGACAAACACTGAAGCTTTCTTT; CDR3 protein: CASSYLPGQTNTEAFF
clone size: -; D gene: -; V gene: TRBV5-6; J gene: TRBJ2-3; CDR3 DNA: TGTGCCAGCAGCTTGGGGGCAGGCTTCACAGATACGCAGTATTTT; CDR3 protein: CASSLGAGFTDTQYF
clone size: -; D gene: TRBD2; V gene: TRBV5-1; J gene: TRBJ2-4; CDR3 DNA: TGCGCCAGCAGCTTGATCGGTTCGCGGGGGGACAAAAACATTCAGTACTTC; CDR3 protein: CASSLIGSRGDKNIQYF
clone size: few; D gene: TRBD1; V gene: TRBV9; J gene: TRBJ2-7; CDR3 DNA: TGTGCCAGCAGCCCCGACCTTGGGGGGACAGGCATATCCTACGAGCAGTACTTC; CDR3 protein: CASSPDLGGTGISYEQYF
clone size: -; D gene: -; V gene: TRBV7-2; J gene: TRBJ1-2; CDR3 DNA: TGTGCCAGCAGCTTGACAGGACTCAATAACTATGGCTACACCTTC; CDR3 protein: CASSLTGLNNYGYTF
clone size: -; D gene: -; V gene: TRBV6-2/TRBV6-3; J gene: TRBJ2-7; CDR3 DNA: TGTGCCAGCAGTAACCAGGGATACGAGCAGTACTTC; CDR3 protein: CASSNQGYEQYF
clone size: -; D gene: -; V gene: TRBV19; J gene: TRBJ2-5; CDR3 DNA: TGTGCCAGTAGTATAGATCGAGAGACCCAGTACTTC; CDR3 protein: CASSIDRETQYF
clone size: -; D gene: -; V gene: TRBV5-1; J gene: TRBJ1-3; CDR3 DNA: TGCGCCAGCAGCTTGGCCCCCGCCCTCAGTTCTGGAAACACCATATATTTT; CDR3 protein: CASSLAPALSSGNTIYF
clone size: -; D gene: TRBD2; V gene: TRBV2; J gene: TRBJ2-7; CDR3 DNA: TGTGCCAGCATCCGACTAGCGGGGGACTACGAGCAGTACTTC; CDR3 protein: CASIRLAGDYEQYF
clone size: -; D gene: TRBD2; V gene: TRBV6-8; J gene: TRBJ2-1; CDR3 DNA: TGCGCCAGCAGGCGACCACTAGCGGGGGGGCATAGCTCCTACAATGAGCAGTTCTTC; CDR3 protein: CASRRPLAGGHSSYNEQFF
clone size: -; D gene: TRBD1; V gene: TRBV14; J gene: TRBJ2-3; CDR3 DNA: TGTGCCAGCAGCCAACGGACAGGGGGCCTCCTTACGCAGTATTTT; CDR3 protein: CASSQRTGGLLTQYF
clone size: few; D gene: TRBD1; V gene: TRBV5-1; J gene: TRBJ2-5; CDR3 DNA: TGCGCCAGCAGCTTGGCACAGGGGGCGAGGGAGACCCAGTACTTC; CDR3 protein: CASSLAQGARETQYF
clone size: once; D gene: -; V gene: TRBV6-1; J gene: TRBJ2-7; CDR3 DNA: TGTGCCAGCAGTGAAAGGTGGGCAAGTTCCTACGAGCAGTACTTC; CDR3 protein: CASSERWASSYEQYF
clone size: -; D gene: -; V gene: TRBV28; J gene: TRBJ2-7; CDR3 DNA: TGTGCCAGCTCCCTAAACCACAGGATGAATAGCCACGAGCAGTACTTC; CDR3 protein: CASSLNHRMNSHEQYF
clone size: -; D gene: -; V gene: TRBV6-5; J gene: TRBJ1-5; CDR3 DNA: TGTGCCAGCGACCAGGGTTGGGGTCAGCCCCAGCATTTT; CDR3 protein: CASDQGWGQPQHF
clone size: -; D gene: TRBD1; V gene: TRBV6-5; J gene: TRBJ2-7; CDR3 DNA: TGTGCCAGCAAACGACCGGGACAGAACTACGAGCAGTACTTC; CDR3 protein: CASKRPGQNYEQYF
clone size: -; D gene: TRBD1; V gene: TRBV11-2; J gene: TRBJ1-1; CDR3 DNA: TGTGCCAGCAGCTGGGGGACAGGGACTAACACTGAAGCTTTCTTT; CDR3 protein: CASSWGTGTNTEAFF
clone size: -; D gene: -; V gene: TRBV30; J gene: TRBJ1-1; CDR3 DNA: TGTGCCTGGAGGGGAGAAACTGAAGCTTTCTTT; CDR3 protein: CAWRGETEAFF
clone size: -; D gene: -; V gene: TRBV7-8; J gene: TRBJ2-7; CDR3 DNA: TGTGCCAGCAGCACCAGGGGTCTGATCTACGAGCAGTACTTC; CDR3 protein: CASSTRGLIYEQYF
clone size: -; D gene: TRBD1; V gene: TRBV7-9; J gene: TRBJ2-7; CDR3 DNA: TGTGCCAGCAGCTTAGGTACAGGGGGCAAGGCCTACGAGCAGTACTTC; CDR3 protein: CASSLGTGGKAYEQYF
clone size: -; D gene: TRBD1; V gene: TRBV5-1; J gene: TRBJ1-2; CDR3 DNA: TGCGCCAGCGCCACTCCGGGACAGGGTCTTGGCTACACCTTC; CDR3 protein: CASATPGQGLGYTF
clone size: -; D gene: -; V gene: TRBV29-1; J gene: TRBJ1-1; CDR3 DNA: TGCAGCGTTGAAGATGTTGGAGGGAGCACTGAAGCTTTCTTT; CDR3 protein: CSVEDVGGSTEAFF
clone size: -; D gene: TRBD1; V gene: TRBV5-4; J gene: TRBJ2-2; CDR3 DNA: TGTGCCAGCAGCTTGGAACAGGGGTTCGGGGAGCTGTTTTTT; CDR3 protein: CASSLEQGFGELFF
clone size: few; D gene: -; V gene: TRBV11-2; J gene: TRBJ1-1; CDR3 DNA: TGTGCCAGCAGCTTAGCCAGGGAAGCTTTCTTT; CDR3 protein: CASSLAREAFF
clone size: -; D gene: TRBD2; V gene: TRBV5-6; J gene: TRBJ2-7; CDR3 DNA: TGTGCCAGCAGCCCCCCTACATTTACTAGCGGGGGTTCCTACGAGCAGTACTTC; CDR3 protein: CASSPPTFTSGGSYEQYF
clone size: -; D gene: -; V gene: TRBV6-5; J gene: TRBJ2-1; CDR3 DNA: TGTGCCAGCAGTCTATCGGACAATGAGCAGTTCTTC; CDR3 protein: CASSLSDNEQFF
clone size: once; D gene: -; V gene: TRBV4-1; J gene: TRBJ1-1; CDR3 DNA: TGCGCCAGCAGCCATAGCCTGAACACTGAAGCTTTCTTT; CDR3 protein: CASSHSLNTEAFF
clone size: -; D gene: TRBD1; V gene: TRBV11-2; J gene: TRBJ2-5; CDR3 DNA: TGTGCCAGCAGGTCCCCGGGACAGGGCCAAGAGACCCAGTACTTC; CDR3 protein: CASRSPGQGQETQYF
clone size: -; D gene: -; V gene: TRBV7-6; J gene: TRBJ2-7; CDR3 DNA: TGTGCCAGCAGCAGCGGCTCAGTCTACGAGCAGTACTTC; CDR3 protein: CASSSGSVYEQYF
clone size: -; D gene: -; V gene: TRBV7-2; J gene: TRBJ2-3; CDR3 DNA: TGTGCCAGCAGCTTAAACGCGTATACGCAGTATTTT; CDR3 protein: CASSLNAYTQYF
clone size: -; D gene: -; V gene: TRBV5-5; J gene: TRBJ1-2; CDR3 DNA: TGTGCCAGCAGCCTTGACAGTTCATATGGCTACACCTTC; CDR3 protein: CASSLDSSYGYTF
clone size: -; D gene: -; V gene: TRBV6-1; J gene: TRBJ1-6; CDR3 DNA: TGTGCCAGCAGTGATGGGGAGTCGGGCCTCGTGAGTAATTCACCCCTCCACTTT; CDR3 protein: CASSDGESGLVSNSPLHF
clone size: -; D gene: TRBD2; V gene: TRBV29-1; J gene: TRBJ2-1; CDR3 DNA: TGCAGCGTTGATAGGCGGGGGATTACCTGGGGTGAGCAGTTCTTC; CDR3 protein: CSVDRRGITWGEQFF
clone size: once; D gene: -; V gene: TRBV2; J gene: TRBJ2-3; CDR3 DNA: TGTGCCAGCAGTCAATTCAGGGGGGTAGCAGATACGCAGTATTTT; CDR3 protein: CASSQFRGVADTQYF
clone size: -; D gene: -; V gene: TRBV27; J gene: TRBJ1-4; CDR3 DNA: TGTGCCAGCAGTTTGGGAGGATTTCGGGAAAAACTGTTTTTT; CDR3 protein: CASSLGGFREKLFF
clone size: -; D gene: TRBD2; V gene: TRBV10-2; J gene: TRBJ2-7; CDR3 DNA: TGCGCCAGCTCGGGGACTAGCGGATGGAACGAGCAGTACTTC; CDR3 protein: CASSGTSGWNEQYF
clone size: -; D gene: TRBD2; V gene: TRBV2; J gene: TRBJ2-6; CDR3 DNA: TGTGCCAGCAGTGAAAGGGGACTAAGCTCTGGGGCCAACGTCCTGACTTTC; CDR3 protein: CASSERGLSSGANVLTF
clone size: -; D gene: TRBD1; V gene: TRBV19; J gene: TRBJ1-2; CDR3 DNA: TGTGCCAGTACCGGGACAGGGGCTGGCTACACCTTC; CDR3 protein: CASTGTGAGYTF
clone size: -; D gene: TRBD1; V gene: TRBV4-1; J gene: TRBJ1-3; CDR3 DNA: TGCGCCAGCAGCCAAACTCCGACAGGGTGGAGTAACACCATATATTTT; CDR3 protein: CASSQTPTGWSNTIYF
clone size: -; D gene: -; V gene: TRBV11-1; J gene: TRBJ2-7; CDR3 DNA: TGTGCCAGCAGCAGGCAGGGAGGTCTCTCCTACGAGCAGTACTTC; CDR3 protein: CASSRQGGLSYEQYF
clone size: -; D gene: TRBD1; V gene: TRBV11-3; J gene: TRBJ1-6; CDR3 DNA: TGTGCCAGCAGCTTAGATGAGAGGGACAGGTACCTCACCCTCCACTTT; CDR3 protein: CASSLDERDRYLTLHF
clone size: -; D gene: -; V gene: TRBV3-1/TRBV3-2; J gene: TRBJ2-1; CDR3 DNA: TGTGCCAGCAGCCAAGAAAGCGCCCTATACAATGAGCAGTTCTTC; CDR3 protein: CASSQESALYNEQFF
clone size: -; D gene: -; V gene: TRBV7-6; J gene: TRBJ2-1; CDR3 DNA: TGTGCCAGCAGCACAAGAAGGGAGGAGGACAATGAGCAGTTCTTC; CDR3 protein: CASSTRREEDNEQFF
clone size: -; D gene: TRBD2; V gene: TRBV7-8; J gene: TRBJ2-5; CDR3 DNA: TGTGCCAGCAGCTCCCTAGCCGGGGGGGCAAGAGAGACCCAGTACTTC; CDR3 protein: CASSSLAGGARETQYF
clone size: once; D gene: -; V gene: TRBV5-1; J gene: TRBJ2-5; CDR3 DNA: TGCGCCAGCAGCTTGAATGGAGGGACGGCGGAGACCCAGTACTTC; CDR3 protein: CASSLNGGTAETQYF
clone size: -; D gene: TRBD1; V gene: TRBV9; J gene: TRBJ1-2; CDR3 DNA: TGTGCCAGCAGCGCGGGACAGGATGGCTACACCTTC; CDR3 protein: CASSAGQDGYTF
clone size: -; D gene: -; V gene: TRBV3-1/TRBV3-2; J gene: TRBJ2-1; CDR3 DNA: TGTGCCAGCAGCCTTACTAGGGGGAATGAGCAGTTCTTC; CDR3 protein: CASSLTRGNEQFF
clone size: once; D gene: -; V gene: TRBV28; J gene: TRBJ1-1; CDR3 DNA: TGTGCCAGCAGTTGGAGCCTTCTAAACACTGAAGCTTTCTTT; CDR3 protein: CASSWSLLNTEAFF
clone size: -; D gene: -; V gene: TRBV2; J gene: TRBJ1-2; CDR3 DNA: TGTGCCAGCAGTGACAGGGCTGGCTACACCTTC; CDR3 protein: CASSDRAGYTF
clone size: -; D gene: -; V gene: TRBV6-2/TRBV6-3; J gene: TRBJ2-1; CDR3 DNA: TGTGCCAGCAGTTCCCCAATAGTATCCTACAATGAGCAGTTCTTC; CDR3 protein: CASSSPIVSYNEQFF
clone size: -; D gene: TRBD2; V gene: TRBV6-5; J gene: TRBJ2-7; CDR3 DNA: TGTGCCAGCAGTTACTCACCAGCGGGGGCCTTGTACTTC; CDR3 protein: CASSYSPAGALYF
clone size: -; D gene: -; V gene: TRBV6-5; J gene: TRBJ1-6; CDR3 DNA: TGTGCCAGCAGTCAGATGGATAATTCACCCCTCCACTTT; CDR3 protein: CASSQMDNSPLHF
clone size: once; D gene: -; V gene: TRBV25-1; J gene: TRBJ1-5; CDR3 DNA: TGTGCCAGCAGTGGAACAGGTAGCAATCAGCCCCAGCATTTT; CDR3 protein: CASSGTGSNQPQHF
clone size: -; D gene: TRBD1; V gene: TRBV5-1; J gene: TRBJ2-3; CDR3 DNA: TGCGCCAGCAGCTGGGACAGGATGGATACGCAGTATTTT; CDR3 protein: CASSWDRMDTQYF
clone size: once; D gene: TRBD1; V gene: TRBV28; J gene: TRBJ2-2; CDR3 DNA: TGTGCCAGCAGTACAGGGGGAAGAGACGGGGAGCTGTTTTTT; CDR3 protein: CASSTGGRDGELFF